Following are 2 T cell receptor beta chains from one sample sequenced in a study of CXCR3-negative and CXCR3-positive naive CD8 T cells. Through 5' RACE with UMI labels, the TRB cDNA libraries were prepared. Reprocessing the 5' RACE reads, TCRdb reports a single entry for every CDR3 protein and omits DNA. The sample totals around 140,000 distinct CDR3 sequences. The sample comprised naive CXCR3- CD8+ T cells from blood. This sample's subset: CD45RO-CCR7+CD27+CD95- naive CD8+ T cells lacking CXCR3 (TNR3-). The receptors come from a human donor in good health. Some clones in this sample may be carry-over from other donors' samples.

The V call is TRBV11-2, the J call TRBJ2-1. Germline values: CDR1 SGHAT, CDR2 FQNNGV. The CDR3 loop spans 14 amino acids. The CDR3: CASSLGGVAFQQFF.

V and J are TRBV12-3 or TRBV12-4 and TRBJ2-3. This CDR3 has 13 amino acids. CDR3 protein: CASSRASTDTQYF.